The TCR beta chain described here comes from a study of blood T cell repertoires in COVID-19. Study-wide context: Sources were T cells, B-cell-depleted T cells, or PBMCs; the material itself was cDNA or gDNA.

The CDR3 covers 16 residues. Germline CDR1 and CDR2: MGHRA and YSYEKL. With V trimmed by 1 base and J by 0 bases, 5 bases remained unmatched. Repertoires were generated with immunoSEQ multiplex PCR, while TCRdb's copy carries only in-frame clones and drops some. The table lists some 150,000 clones, around 87% of them singletons, with under 2.5% in the top ten. The sample consisted of peripheral blood. This TCR was recovered from a middle-aged man with active COVID-19. The J gene is TRBJ1-2, the V gene TRBV4-1; TRBD1 matches at 7 bases. Here the CDR3 DNA reads TGCGCCAGCAGCCAAGCGGGACAGTCCACTAACTATGGCTACACCTTC. Its translation: CASSQAGQSTNYGYTF.